The T cell receptor (beta chain) under discussion was sequenced for a study of response to subunit inactivated influenza vaccine. Study conclusions and caveats: T cells newly recruited by each seasonal influenza vaccination are few, the authors suggested.

There are a few counts of this clonotype. Antigen specificity is unknown. MiXCR was run by TCRdb on the RT-PCR reads, yielding one entry per CDR3 protein. The sample records 600,000 to 700,000 distinct CDR3 sequences, 13% to 15% being singletons. Trimming stripped 0 bases from V and 9 bases from J, with 12 bases between. The CDR3 covers 14 residues. From germline, CDR1 is SGHNT and CDR2 YENEEA. This clonotype was sampled from a man aged 50-60 years who received an inactivated influenza vaccine. This chain links TRBV11-3 with TRBJ2-1, with D possibly TRBD1 on 5 matching bases. The specimen comprised PBMCs from blood, sampled less than 15 days before vaccination. This CDR3 is CASSLDRRRGEQFF. The DNA of the CDR3 is TGTGCCAGCAGCTTAGATCGACGAAGGGGTGAGCAGTTCTTC.